These 3 T cell receptor beta chains were sequenced from one sample in a study of T cells in Graves' hyperthyroidism and ophthalmopathy (dated by TCRdb to between 2017 and 2020). Library method: multiplex PCR. TCRdb names Illumina HiSeq 2000 as the instrument used. The TCR beta CDR3 regions were amplified from RNA transcripts. A first-round RT-PCR of the TCR CDR3 used the HTBI primer set with the Qiagen OneStep RT-PCR kit. Clones were called with MiXCR by TCRdb after fastp trimmed the public reads at Q25, and only in-frame beta chains were retained. Each CDR3 protein appears once, grouped with its most common genes and DNA. Here the sample has around 600,000 distinct CDR3 sequences; more than 13% occur a single time. Around 7% of the sample belongs to the ten largest clones. Specimen: blood. Receptor source: a woman between 18 and 30 years old with Graves' ophthalmopathy.

CDR3: CATSKGQGYTGELFF. CDR3 nucleotides: TGTGCCACCAGTAAAGGACAGGGATACACCGGGGAGCTGTTTTTT. The V gene is TRBV24-1, the J gene TRBJ2-2; 8 bases are a match to TRBD1. From germline, CDR1 is KGHDR and CDR2 SFDVKD. The CDR3 runs to 15 residues. V lost 6 bases, J lost 3 bases, and 5 bases stayed unmatched.

This chain connects TRBV12-3 or TRBV12-4 to TRBJ1-2; no clear D gene. The CDR3 is 15 residues long. V gave up 5 bases and J gave up 6 bases, with 19 bases separating them. This CDR3 reads CASSIHRRPKDGYTF. The CDR3, as DNA: TGTGCCAGCAGTATCCACCGAAGGCCAAAGGATGGCTACACCTTC.

This clonotype was recorded many times. The chain has TRBV6-6 and TRBJ2-1; TRBD2 matches 7 bases. J lost 6 bases, V lost 2 bases, and 7 bases had no gene match. The germline CDR1 and CDR2 sequences are MNHNY and SVGAGI (reference sequence). There are 15 residues in the CDR3. DNA for the CDR3: TGTGCCAGCAGTTACCGGGAGATAGCGGGCAATGAGCAGTTCTTC. Translated, it gives CASSYREIAGNEQFF.